A single T cell receptor beta chain is shown here with its context. Its specificity is not known. The source of the sample is a study of OX40 agonist ivuxolimab in advanced cancers. Across the study: The study treated patients with ivuxolimab, an agonistic anti-OX40 (CD134) antibody. Patients with prior anti-PD-1, anti-PD-L1 or anti-CTLA-4 therapy were eligible; 40% to 45% had some.

General study findings and limits: CD4+ and CD8+ blood T cells expanded clonally by week 6 at 0.1 to 3.0 mg/kg.

Germline V gives CDR1 SGHTA, CDR2 FQGNSA. The CDR3 is 15 residues long. V trimming: 7 bases; J trimming: 7 bases; junction bases outside the gene matches: 13. The protocol was immunoSEQ multiplex PCR, while the TCRdb copy is restricted to in-frame clones and leaves out a portion. The table lists tens of thousands of clones, less than 90% of them singletons. The TCR was taken from an adult with an advanced solid tumor such as melanoma, head and neck, liver or kidney cancer. The sequences come from CD4+ or CD8+ T cells sorted from blood, collected in a trial of the OX40 agonist ivuxolimab. The chain links TRBV7-2 to TRBJ2-4, with 7 bases lining up with TRBD2. CDR3 bases: TGTGCCAGCACCTGGGGAGCGGGGATGGGGAACATTCAGTACTTC. Amino acid sequence: CASTWGAGMGNIQYF.